The 22 T cell receptor beta chains listed next were all sequenced from one sample in a study of cytomegalovirus exposure and HLA in healthy donors. In the PCR, 60 Vbeta and 13 Jbeta primers were used. Clones were sequenced by immunoSEQ multiplex PCR, and TCRdb holds only the in-frame ones, with some missing. The sample shows about 110,000 clones, about 80% of them seen only once. The sample consisted of PBMCs. Receptor source: a woman between 45 and 60 years old in good health and CMV-seropositive.

J is TRBJ2-5 and V is TRBV4-3; no clear D gene. The germline V gene has CDR1 LGHNA and CDR2 YSLEER. The CDR3 totals 15 residues. V was shortened by 1 base and J by 5 bases, with 14 bases between the two germline ends. CDR3: CASSQAFDSRETQYF. For the CDR3, the DNA is TGCGCCAGCAGCCAAGCCTTCGACTCCCGGGAGACCCAGTACTTC.

The rearrangement uses TRBV18 and TRBJ1-2; maybe TRBD1 (5 bases). CDR1 is KGHSH, CDR2 LQKENI, per germline. V lost 5 bases and J 6 bases, leaving 13 bases between the germline ends. This CDR3 has 13 residues. Written as DNA, the CDR3 is TGTGCCAGCTCAGTCAGGGCGACGGATGGCTACACCTTC. Amino acids: CASSVRATDGYTF.

The chain couples TRBV6-6 to TRBJ1-5; the D gene is possibly TRBD1 (6 bases). V was cut by 11 bases and J by 4 bases, with 21 bases left in between. Germline values: CDR1 MNHNY, CDR2 SVGAGI (reference sequence). CDR3 size: 15 residues. The DNA of the CDR3 is TGTGCCGTTCTCGCTCAGGGGAGGGTAAATCAGCCCCAGCATTTT. Translating it yields CAVLAQGRVNQPQHF.

The V call is TRBV10-3, the J call TRBJ2-3, with 11 bases lining up with TRBD2. This CDR3 region has 18 residues. Trimming took 3 bases from V and 0 from J; bases not matched to a gene: 8. CDR1 ENHRY and CDR2 SYGVKD come from the germline V gene. CDR3 DNA sequence: TGTGCCATCAGTGAATTCAGAACTAGCGGGGGAAGCACAGATACGCAGTATTTT. Protein sequence: CAISEFRTSGGSTDTQYF.

The genes are TRBV10-3 and TRBJ2-6; D perhaps matches TRBD1 (5 bases). V dropped 7 bases and J dropped 0 bases, with 7 bases sitting between them. The CDR3 covers 14 residues. Germline V gives CDR1 ENHRY, CDR2 SYGVKD. CDR3 sequence reads: CAITDSSGANVLTF. The CDR3 DNA reads TGTGCCATCACCGACAGCTCTGGGGCCAACGTCCTGACTTTC.

This clone was observed a few times. This sequence joins TRBV6-1 and TRBJ1-2; TRBD1 is a possible D gene (6 bases). Per the germline V gene, CDR1 is MNHNS and CDR2 is SASEGT. The CDR3 sequence is 15 residues long. Trimming left V 2 bases short and J 4 bases short, with 14 bases between. Written as DNA, the CDR3 is TGTGCCAGCAGTGAAATCCTGGGGGCGGTCTATGGCTACACCTTC. Residues: CASSEILGAVYGYTF.

The rearrangement links TRBV27 to TRBJ1-5, with D maybe TRBD1 (5 bases). V was clipped by 7 bases and J by 1 base, with 20 bases between them. Germline V gene lookup returns CDR1 MNHEY and CDR2 SMNVEV (reference sequence). The CDR3 has 17 amino acids. The CDR3 DNA follows: TGTGCCAGCAATAAGTTATCGCCAGGGAAAAGCAATCAGCCCCAGCATTTT. Encoded protein: CASNKLSPGKSNQPQHF.

The chain joins TRBV6-5 to TRBJ1-2, with 8 bases that match TRBD1. The CDR3 spans 14 residues. Germline loops: CDR1 MNHEY, CDR2 SVGAGI. Trimming cost V 2 bases and J 8 bases; bases outside gene matches: 7. The CDR3 sequence: CASSYGTGSIGYTF. Here the CDR3 DNA reads TGTGCCAGCAGTTACGGGACAGGCTCGATCGGCTACACCTTC.

V gene TRBV7-2 combines with J gene TRBJ2-7; no clear D gene. Germline CDR1 and CDR2: SGHTA and FQGNSA. CDR3 length equals 13 residues. V lost 1 base, J lost 3 bases, and 7 bases lay in between. The CDR3 bases are TGTGCCAGCAGCTTAGGTCAGTACTACGAGCAGTACTTC. It translates to CASSLGQYYEQYF.

In this sample, this clone turned up a few times. Germline and junction disagree at one end, which may indicate a read error. The chain uses TRBV7-9 and TRBJ2-5; possible D gene TRBD1, 6 bases. Looked up from germline, CDR1 is SEHNR and CDR2 is FQNEAQ (reference sequence). There are 15 residues in the CDR3. The CDR3 sequence: CSSSSIRTGTVTQYF. The CDR3 DNA is TGTTCCAGCAGCTCCATCAGAACAGGGACGGTGACCCAGTACTTC.

This clone appeared a single time. A read error may account for a junction end that differs from germline. The chain has TRBV12-5 and TRBJ2-1, with TRBD2 matching over 10 bases. The CDR3 totals 17 residues. Per the germline V gene, CDR1 is LGHNT and CDR2 is FRNRAP. Here the CDR3 DNA reads TGTGCTAGTGGTTTGGAGACTAGCGGGCTTTCCTACAATGGGCAGTTCTTC. This encodes CASGLETSGLSYNGQFF.

This clone was seen more than once but under ten times. The CDR3 region is CASSFGTGVSNQPQHF. CDR3 sequence (DNA): TGTGCCAGCAGCTTCGGGACAGGGGTAAGCAATCAGCCCCAGCATTTT. The genes are TRBV5-6 and TRBJ1-5; TRBD1 agrees at 10 bases. The CDR3 length is 16 residues. Germline V lookup: CDR1 SGHDT, CDR2 YYEEEE. V lost 2 bases and J lost 1; bases outside the gene matches: 3. Together with reference TRBV5-6 and TRBJ1-5, the CDR3 gives the full variable domain: DAGVTQSPTHLIKTRGQQVTLRCSPKSGHDTVSWYQQALGQGPQFIFQYYEEEERQRGNFPDRFSGHQFPNYSSELNVNALLLGDSALYLCASSFGTGVSNQPQHFGDGTRLSIL.

The V call is TRBV12-5, the J call TRBJ2-1; D not certain. Per germline, CDR1 LGHNT and CDR2 FRNRAP. V was shortened by 5 bases and J by 10 bases, with 15 bases between the two germline ends. The length of the CDR3 is 13 residues. CDR3 region: CASGILAGREQFF. DNA of the CDR3: TGTGCTAGTGGTATTTTGGCAGGAAGGGAGCAGTTCTTC.

The chain uses TRBV27 and TRBJ1-1, with 7 bases aligning to TRBD1. This CDR3 spans 13 amino acids. Germline assignment: CDR1 MNHEY and CDR2 SMNVEV (reference sequence). Losses at the gene ends were 3 bases for V and 11 bases for J; bases not matched to a gene: 9. CDR3 amino acids: CASSFFRRGQAFF. CDR3 in DNA: TGTGCCAGCAGTTTTTTCAGGAGGGGGCAGGCTTTCTTT.

J is TRBJ2-7 and V is TRBV5-4; no reliable D call. The CDR3 extends over 15 amino acids. Trimming removed 0 bases at V and 0 bases at J, with 10 bases between. Germline-derived CDR1 and CDR2 are SGHNT and YYREEE (reference sequence). The CDR3 loop reads CASSLDTVSSYEQYF. The CDR3 DNA follows: TGTGCCAGCAGCTTGGATACAGTCAGCTCCTACGAGCAGTACTTC.

The chain employs TRBV2 and TRBJ2-1, with 8 bases identical to TRBD1. V gave up 10 bases and J gave up 7 bases; unmatched junction bases: 12. CDR1 and CDR2 from the germline V gene are SNHLY and FYNNEI. The CDR3 sequence is 14 residues long. The CDR3: CATSAGTGLNEQFF. CDR3 sequence (DNA): TGTGCCACCTCGGCGGGGACAGGCTTGAATGAGCAGTTCTTC.

This sequence joins TRBV6-1 and TRBJ1-6; 7 bases are shared with TRBD1. This CDR3 has 13 residues. Germline CDR1 MNHNS, CDR2 SASEGT. V was pared by 4 bases and J by 11 bases, with 5 bases of the junction left unmatched. The CDR3 bases are TGTGCCAGCAGTGCGCAGGGGGAAACACCCCTCCACTTT. Translation: CASSAQGETPLHF.

The CDR3 nucleotides read TGTGCCAGCAGCCCCAGGGAAAGCACAGATACGCAGTATTTT. It translates to CASSPRESTDTQYF. J is TRBJ2-3 and V is TRBV5-4; a possible D gene is TRBD1 (5 bases). V shed 4 bases and J shed 0 bases, with 9 bases lying between them. This CDR3 comprises 14 residues. CDR1 is SGHNT, CDR2 YYREEE, per germline (reference sequence).

The rearrangement links TRBV7-9 to TRBJ2-7; 10 bases match TRBD2. The CDR3 is made up of 14 amino acids. After removal of 5 bases from V and 6 bases from J, the junction contained 7 bases not matched to a gene. CDR1 is SEHNR and CDR2 is FQNEAQ in the germline V gene (reference sequence). The CDR3 reads CASSPSGSRFEQYF. The CDR3, as DNA: TGTGCCAGCAGCCCTAGCGGGAGCCGGTTCGAGCAGTACTTC.

The chain is built from TRBV19 and TRBJ2-5; 8 bases are shared with TRBD2. Unmatched junction bases numbered 10, after V lost 6 bases and J lost 4 bases. The CDR3 runs to 15 residues. Looked up from germline, CDR1 is LNHDA and CDR2 is SQIVND (reference sequence). The chain's CDR3 is CASSPGRGIGETQYF. The CDR3 DNA follows: TGTGCCAGTAGCCCCGGGAGGGGGATTGGAGAGACCCAGTACTTC.

V is TRBV11-2 and J is TRBJ2-7, with 8 bases matching TRBD1. Germline V gives CDR1 SGHAT, CDR2 FQNNGV. CDR3 length: 15 residues. Unmatched junction bases numbered 5, after V lost 0 bases and J lost 4 bases. CDR3 protein: CASSLDPGGNYEQYF. CDR3 in DNA: TGTGCCAGCAGCTTAGACCCAGGGGGCAATTACGAGCAGTACTTC.

V gene TRBV6-6 combines with J gene TRBJ2-5; 8 bases align to TRBD2. Matching the DNA end better, TRBJ2-7 makes the J call doubtful. The length of the CDR3 is 15 residues. The germline CDR1 and CDR2 sequences are MNHNY and SVGAGI (reference sequence). CDR3 DNA sequence: TGTGCCAGCAGTCGAACCGGGACTAGTTCGTACGAGCAGTACTTC. Its translation is CASSRTGTSSYEQYF.